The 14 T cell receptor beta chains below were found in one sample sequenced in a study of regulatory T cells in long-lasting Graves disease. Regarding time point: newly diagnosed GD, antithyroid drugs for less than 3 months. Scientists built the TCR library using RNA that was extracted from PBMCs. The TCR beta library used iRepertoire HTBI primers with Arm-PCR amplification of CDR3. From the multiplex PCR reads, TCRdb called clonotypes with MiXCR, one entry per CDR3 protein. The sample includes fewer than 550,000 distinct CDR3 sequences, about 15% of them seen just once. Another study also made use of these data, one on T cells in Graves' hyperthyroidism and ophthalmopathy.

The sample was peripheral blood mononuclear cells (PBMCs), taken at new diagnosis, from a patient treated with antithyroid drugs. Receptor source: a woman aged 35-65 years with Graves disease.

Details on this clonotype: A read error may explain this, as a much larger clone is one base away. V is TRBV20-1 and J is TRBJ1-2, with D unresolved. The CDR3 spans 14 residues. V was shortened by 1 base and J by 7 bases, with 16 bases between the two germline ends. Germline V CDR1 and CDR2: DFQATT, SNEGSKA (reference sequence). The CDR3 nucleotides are TGCAGTGCTAGAGGGCGGGCTCCTTCCTGTGGCTACACCTTC. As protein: CSARGRAPSCGYTF.

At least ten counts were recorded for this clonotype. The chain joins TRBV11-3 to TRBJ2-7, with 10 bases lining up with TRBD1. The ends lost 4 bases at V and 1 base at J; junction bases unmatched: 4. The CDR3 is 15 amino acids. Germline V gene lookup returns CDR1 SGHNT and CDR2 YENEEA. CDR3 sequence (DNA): TGTGCCAGCAGCTCAATGGGACAGGGGTCCTACGAGCAGTACTTC. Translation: CASSSMGQGSYEQYF.

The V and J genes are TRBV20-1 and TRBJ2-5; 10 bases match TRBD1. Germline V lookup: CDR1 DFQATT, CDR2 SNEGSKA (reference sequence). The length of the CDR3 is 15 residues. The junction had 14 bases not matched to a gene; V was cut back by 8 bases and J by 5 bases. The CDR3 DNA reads TGCAGTTCCTTCCCCCGGGACAGGGGTTCTGAGACCCAGTACTTC. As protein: CSSFPRDRGSETQYF.

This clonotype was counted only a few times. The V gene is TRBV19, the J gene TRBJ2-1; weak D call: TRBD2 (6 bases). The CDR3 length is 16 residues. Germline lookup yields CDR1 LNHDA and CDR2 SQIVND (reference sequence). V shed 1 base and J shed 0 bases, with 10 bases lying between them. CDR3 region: CASSIVGGSSYNEQFF. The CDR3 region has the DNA TGTGCCAGTAGTATAGTGGGGGGAAGCTCCTACAATGAGCAGTTCTTC.

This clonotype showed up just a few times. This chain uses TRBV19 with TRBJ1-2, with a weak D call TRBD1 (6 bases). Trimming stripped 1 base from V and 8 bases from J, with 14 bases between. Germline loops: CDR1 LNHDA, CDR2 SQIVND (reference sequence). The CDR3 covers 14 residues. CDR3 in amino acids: CASSIGGGTTGYTF. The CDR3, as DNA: TGTGCCAGTAGTATAGGTGGGGGCACGACGGGCTACACCTTC.

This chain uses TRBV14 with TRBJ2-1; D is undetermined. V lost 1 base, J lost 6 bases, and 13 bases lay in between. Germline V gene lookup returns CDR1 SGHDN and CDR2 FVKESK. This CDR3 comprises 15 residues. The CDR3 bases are TGTGCCAGCAGCCAAGGTCTAGTGCTTGCCAATGAGCAGTTCTTC. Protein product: CASSQGLVLANEQFF.

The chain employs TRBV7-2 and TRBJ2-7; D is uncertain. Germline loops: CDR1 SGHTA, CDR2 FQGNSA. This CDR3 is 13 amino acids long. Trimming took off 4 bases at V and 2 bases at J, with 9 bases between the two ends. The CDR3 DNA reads TGTGCCAGCAGCTACCCGACCACCTACGAGCAGTACTTC. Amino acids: CASSYPTTYEQYF.

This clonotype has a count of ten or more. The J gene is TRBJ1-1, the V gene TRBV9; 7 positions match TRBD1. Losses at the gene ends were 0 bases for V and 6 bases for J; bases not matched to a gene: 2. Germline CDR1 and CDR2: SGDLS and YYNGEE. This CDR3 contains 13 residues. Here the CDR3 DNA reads TGTGCCAGCAGCGTAGACAGGGGCGCTGAAGCTTTCTTT. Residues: CASSVDRGAEAFF.

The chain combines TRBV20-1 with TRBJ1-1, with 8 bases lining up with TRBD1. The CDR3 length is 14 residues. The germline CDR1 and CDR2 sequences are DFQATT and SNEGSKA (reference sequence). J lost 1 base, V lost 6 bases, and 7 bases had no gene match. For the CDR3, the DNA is TGCAGTGCAGATTCCGGGACAGGGAACACTGAAGCTTTCTTT. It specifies CSADSGTGNTEAFF.

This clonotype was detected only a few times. In DNA, the CDR3 is TGTGCCAGCAGTACCGGAGTTCGCTATGGCTACACCTTC. Translated: CASSTGVRYGYTF. This chain connects TRBV6-1 to TRBJ1-2; unclear D gene. Trimming pared 5 bases from V and 4 bases from J, leaving 11 bases between. The CDR3 has 13 amino acids. Germline lookup yields CDR1 MNHNS and CDR2 SASEGT.

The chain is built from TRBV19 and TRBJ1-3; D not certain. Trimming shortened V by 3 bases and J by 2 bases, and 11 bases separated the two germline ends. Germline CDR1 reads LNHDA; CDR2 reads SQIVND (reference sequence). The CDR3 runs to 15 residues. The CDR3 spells CASSILKRAGNTIYF. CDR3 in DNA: TGTGCCAGTAGTATCCTAAAACGGGCTGGAAACACCATATATTTT.

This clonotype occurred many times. CDR3 amino acids: CASGGGQASSYEQYF. CDR3 DNA sequence: TGTGCCAGCGGGGGAGGACAGGCAAGCTCCTACGAGCAGTACTTC. The chain is built from TRBV28 and TRBJ2-7; maybe TRBD1 (7 bases). This CDR3 has 15 residues. Trimming stripped 8 bases from V and 0 bases from J, with 17 bases between. The V gene's germline CDR1 is MDHEN and CDR2 SYDVKM.

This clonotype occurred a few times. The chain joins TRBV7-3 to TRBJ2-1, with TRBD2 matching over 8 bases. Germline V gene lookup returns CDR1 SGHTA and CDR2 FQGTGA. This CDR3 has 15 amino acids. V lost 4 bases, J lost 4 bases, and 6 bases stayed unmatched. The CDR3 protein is CASSYDRGGYNEQFF. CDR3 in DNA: TGTGCCAGCAGCTACGATCGGGGGGGATACAATGAGCAGTTCTTC.

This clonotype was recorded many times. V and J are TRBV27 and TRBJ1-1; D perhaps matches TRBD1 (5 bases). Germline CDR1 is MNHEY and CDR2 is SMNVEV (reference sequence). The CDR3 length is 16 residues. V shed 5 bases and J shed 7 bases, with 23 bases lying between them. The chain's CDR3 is CASSPVGIGARGEAFF. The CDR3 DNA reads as TGTGCCAGCAGTCCGGTGGGGATTGGGGCTAGGGGTGAAGCTTTCTTT.